This T cell receptor beta chain is drawn from a study of cytomegalovirus exposure and HLA in healthy donors. Overall study context: Falling in the Caucasian-associated ancestry cluster were about 80% of under 500 genotyped donors.

13 Jbeta primers and 60 Vbeta primers were used for the PCR. Using immunoSEQ multiplex PCR, the repertoire was profiled, and TCRdb retains in-frame clones only, with some absent. This sample yields about 100,000 clones, of which approximately 72% are seen a single time; over 12% belongs to the top ten. Study-level findings and limits: Information on immune exposure was restricted to one variable (CMV serostatus). When analyzed later, the rates of TCR association showed variation by HLA locus, with DRB1 the most and HLA-C the fewest. Earlier findings revealed that most TCR beta V segments proved productive either about 87% or about 30% of the time.

In regard to this clone: What it binds is not known.

Sequencing used PBMCs. The sequence was obtained from a male donor in good health and CMV-seropositive.

The CDR3, as DNA: TGCAGCAGCGTGGGACAGATGAACACTGAAGCTTTCTTT. Protein sequence: CSSVGQMNTEAFF. The chain uses TRBV29-1 and TRBJ1-1; TRBD1 aligns across 7 bases. CDR1 and CDR2 from the germline V gene are SQVTM and ANQGSEA. The CDR3 extends over 13 amino acids. Trimming cost V 8 bases and J 0 bases; bases outside gene matches: 6.